This T cell receptor (beta chain) emerged from a study of patients and donors after allogeneic stem cell transplantation. MiXCR was run by TCRdb on the RT-PCR reads, yielding one entry per CDR3 protein. The table has hundreds of thousands of distinct CDR3 sequences, approximately 16% seen once; the top ten hold over 6%. This CDR3 comprises 13 residues. The sequencing sample was made of blood, either unsorted or a sorted T cell fraction (not recorded which). The TCR comes from a human donor who was either an allogeneic HSCT recipient or a stem cell or donor lymphocyte infusion donor (not recorded which). It is not recorded whose cells these are; they may come from a transplant donor. The chain is built from TRBV21-1 and TRBJ1-1; the table's D call TRBD1 went unverified against the DNA. TRBV21-1 is a pseudogene. This CDR3 is CASTHGGDTEAFF. CDR3 DNA: TGTGCCAGCACCCACGGGGGGGACACTGAAGCTTTCTTT.